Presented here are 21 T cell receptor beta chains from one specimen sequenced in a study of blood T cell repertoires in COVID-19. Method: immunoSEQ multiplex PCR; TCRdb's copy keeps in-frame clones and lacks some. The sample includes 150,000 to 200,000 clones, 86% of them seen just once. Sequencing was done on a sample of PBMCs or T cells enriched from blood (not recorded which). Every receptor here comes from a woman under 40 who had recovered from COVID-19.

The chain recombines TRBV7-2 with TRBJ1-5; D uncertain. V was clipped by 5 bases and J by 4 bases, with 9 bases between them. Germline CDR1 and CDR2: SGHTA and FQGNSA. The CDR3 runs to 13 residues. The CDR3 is CASSLRENQPQHF. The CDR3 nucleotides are TGTGCCAGCAGCCTAAGGGAGAATCAGCCCCAGCATTTT.

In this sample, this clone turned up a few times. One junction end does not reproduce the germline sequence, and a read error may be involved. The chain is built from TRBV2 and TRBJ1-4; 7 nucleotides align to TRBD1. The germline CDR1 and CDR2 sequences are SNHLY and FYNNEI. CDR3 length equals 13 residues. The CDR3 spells CASSEEKGTVGLF. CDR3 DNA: TGTGCCAGCAGTGAGGAAAAGGGGACAGTGGGGCTTTTT.

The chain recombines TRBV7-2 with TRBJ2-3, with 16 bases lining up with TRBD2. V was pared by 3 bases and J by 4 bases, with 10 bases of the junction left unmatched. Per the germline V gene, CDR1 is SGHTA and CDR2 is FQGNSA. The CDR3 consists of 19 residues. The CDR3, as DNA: TGTGCCAGCAGCTTTTCGGGACTAGCGGGAGGGCCCCGCCCAGATACGCAGTATTTT. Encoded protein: CASSFSGLAGGPRPDTQYF.

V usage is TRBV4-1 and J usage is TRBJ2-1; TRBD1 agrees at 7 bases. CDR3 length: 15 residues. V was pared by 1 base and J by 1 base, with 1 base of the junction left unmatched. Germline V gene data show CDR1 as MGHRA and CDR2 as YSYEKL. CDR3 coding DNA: TGCGCCAGCAGCCAAGGCAGGGGGTCCTACAATGAGCAGTTCTTC. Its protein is CASSQGRGSYNEQFF.

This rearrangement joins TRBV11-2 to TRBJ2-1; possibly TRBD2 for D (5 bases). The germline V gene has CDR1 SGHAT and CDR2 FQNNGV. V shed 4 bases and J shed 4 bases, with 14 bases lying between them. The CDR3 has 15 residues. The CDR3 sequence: CASSSMRGQYNEQFF. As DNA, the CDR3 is TGTGCCAGCAGCTCCATGCGCGGGCAGTACAATGAGCAGTTCTTC.

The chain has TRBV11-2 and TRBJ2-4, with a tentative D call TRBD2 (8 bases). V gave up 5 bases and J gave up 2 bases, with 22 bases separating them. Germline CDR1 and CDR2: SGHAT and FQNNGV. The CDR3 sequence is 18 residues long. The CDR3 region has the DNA TGTGCCAGCAGCGAGATATCGGGAGGGGGCGCCTCCAAAAACATTCAGTACTTC. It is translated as CASSEISGGGASKNIQYF.

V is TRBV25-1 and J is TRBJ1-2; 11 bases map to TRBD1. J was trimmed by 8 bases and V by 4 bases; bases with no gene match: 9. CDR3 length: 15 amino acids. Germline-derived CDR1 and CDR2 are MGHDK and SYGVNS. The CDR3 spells CASSGSGTGGRGYTF. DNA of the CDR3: TGTGCCAGCAGTGGCTCCGGGACAGGGGGTCGGGGCTACACCTTC.

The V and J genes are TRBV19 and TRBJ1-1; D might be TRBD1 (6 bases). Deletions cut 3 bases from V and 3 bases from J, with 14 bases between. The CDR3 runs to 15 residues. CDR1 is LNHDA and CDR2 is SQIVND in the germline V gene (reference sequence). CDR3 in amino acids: CASSMNRERDTEAFF. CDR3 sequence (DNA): TGTGCCAGTAGTATGAACAGGGAGCGTGACACTGAAGCTTTCTTT.

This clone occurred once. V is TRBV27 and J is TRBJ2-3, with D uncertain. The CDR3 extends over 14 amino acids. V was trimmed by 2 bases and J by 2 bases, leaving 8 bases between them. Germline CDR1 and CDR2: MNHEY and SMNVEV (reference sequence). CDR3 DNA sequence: TGTGCCAGCAGTTTAACCCAGTCCACAGATACGCAGTATTTT. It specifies CASSLTQSTDTQYF.

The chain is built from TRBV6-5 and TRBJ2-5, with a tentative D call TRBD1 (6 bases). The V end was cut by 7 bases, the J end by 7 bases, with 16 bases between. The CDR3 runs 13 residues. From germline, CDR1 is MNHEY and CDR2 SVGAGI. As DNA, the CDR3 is TGTGCCAGCACCCAACAGGGCTCGGGGACCCAGTACTTC. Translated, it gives CASTQQGSGTQYF.

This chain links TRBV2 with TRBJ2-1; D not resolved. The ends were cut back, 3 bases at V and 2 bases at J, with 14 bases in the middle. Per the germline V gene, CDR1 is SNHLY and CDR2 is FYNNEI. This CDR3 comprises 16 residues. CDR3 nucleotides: TGTGCCAGCAGTGATTTAGCTAGTGGAACCTACAATGAGCAGTTCTTC. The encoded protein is CASSDLASGTYNEQFF.

CDR3: CASSHTTGSGNQPQHF. CDR3 nucleotide sequence: TGTGCCAGCAGCCATACCACAGGGTCAGGCAATCAGCCCCAGCATTTT. The chain combines TRBV28 with TRBJ1-5; a weak D match, TRBD1 (6 bases). The V end lost 6 bases, the J end lost 2 bases, and 17 bases lay between the germline ends. CDR3 size: 16 residues. CDR1 and CDR2 (germline): MDHEN, SYDVKM.

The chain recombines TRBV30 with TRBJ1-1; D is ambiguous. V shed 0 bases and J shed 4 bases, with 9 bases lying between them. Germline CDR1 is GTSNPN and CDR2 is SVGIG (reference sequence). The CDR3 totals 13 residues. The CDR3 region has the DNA TGTGCCTGGAGTGTGTCGCGGGGCACTGAAGCTTTCTTT. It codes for CAWSVSRGTEAFF.

The CDR3 here is CASSMGRSAEAFF. The CDR3 bases are TGTGCCAGTAGTATGGGCAGATCAGCCGAAGCTTTCTTT. The chain joins TRBV19 to TRBJ1-1; D not resolved. V lost 3 bases and J lost 8, with 13 bases in between. CDR1 and CDR2 from the germline V gene are LNHDA and SQIVND (reference sequence). This CDR3 is built from 13 residues.

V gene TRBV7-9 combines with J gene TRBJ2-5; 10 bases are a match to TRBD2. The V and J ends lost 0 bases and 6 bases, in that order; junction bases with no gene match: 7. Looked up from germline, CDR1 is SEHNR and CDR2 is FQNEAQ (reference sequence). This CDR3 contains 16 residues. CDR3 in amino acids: CASSLASSGRAKTQYF. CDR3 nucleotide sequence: TGTGCCAGCAGCTTAGCGTCCAGCGGGAGGGCGAAGACCCAGTACTTC.

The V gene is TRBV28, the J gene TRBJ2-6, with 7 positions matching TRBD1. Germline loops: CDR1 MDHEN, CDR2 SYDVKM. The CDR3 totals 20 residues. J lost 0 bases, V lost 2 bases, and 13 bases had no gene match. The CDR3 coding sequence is TGTGCCAGCAGTTTACCCCAGGGGACAGCCCTACACTCTGGGGCCAACGTCCTGACTTTC. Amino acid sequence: CASSLPQGTALHSGANVLTF.

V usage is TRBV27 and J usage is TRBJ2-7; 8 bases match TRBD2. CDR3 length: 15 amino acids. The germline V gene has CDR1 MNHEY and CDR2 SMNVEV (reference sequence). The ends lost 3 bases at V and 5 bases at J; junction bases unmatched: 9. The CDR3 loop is CASSFLGSGTDEQYF. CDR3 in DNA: TGTGCCAGCAGTTTCTTGGGTAGCGGGACCGACGAGCAGTACTTC.

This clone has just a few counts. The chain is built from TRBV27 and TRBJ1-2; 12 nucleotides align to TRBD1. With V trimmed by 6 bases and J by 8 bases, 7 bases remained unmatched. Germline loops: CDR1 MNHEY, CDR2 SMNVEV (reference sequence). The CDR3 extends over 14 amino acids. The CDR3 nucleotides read TGTGCCAGCAGAACAAGGGACAGGGGGCCGGGCTACACCTTC. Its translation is CASRTRDRGPGYTF.

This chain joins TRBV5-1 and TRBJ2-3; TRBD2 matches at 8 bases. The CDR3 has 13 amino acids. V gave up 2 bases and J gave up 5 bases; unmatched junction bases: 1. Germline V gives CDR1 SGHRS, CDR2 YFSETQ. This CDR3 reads CASSFLAGDTQYF. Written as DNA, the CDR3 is TGCGCCAGCAGCTTCCTAGCGGGAGATACGCAGTATTTT.

CDR3 in amino acids: CASSRQVGVTEAFF. DNA of the CDR3: TGTGCCAGCAGCAGACAGGTCGGGGTCACTGAAGCTTTCTTT. The genes are TRBV14 and TRBJ1-1; tentatively, D is TRBD1 (6 bases). V lost 5 bases to trimming and J lost 4 bases, with 14 bases between them. CDR1 is SGHDN, CDR2 FVKESK, per germline. The CDR3 runs to 14 residues.

The CDR3 here is CASSLGGRDEQYF. The CDR3 coding sequence is TGTGCCAGCAGTTTAGGTGGGAGGGACGAGCAGTACTTC. The V and J genes are TRBV12-3 or TRBV12-4 and TRBJ2-7; TRBD2 matches 7 bases. CDR3 length equals 13 residues. V trimming: 1 base; J trimming: 5 bases; junction bases outside the gene matches: 2.